This T cell receptor beta chain is from a study of T cell repertoires in cytomegalovirus infection. TCRdb redid the calling of the reads with MiXCR, one entry per CDR3 protein. The sample shows roughly 800,000 distinct CDR3 sequences, almost 30% of them seen only once. V shed 6 bases and J 4 bases; nucleotides not matched to a gene: 6. CDR1 and CDR2 (germline): MGHRA, YSYEKL. The CDR3 sequence is 15 residues long. This clonotype has just a few counts. The antigen is not known. The material was cultured CD8+ T cells from PBMCs, obtained from culture after CMV antigen stimulation. This chain links TRBV4-1 with TRBJ2-2; 9 bases fit TRBD2. This TCR was recovered from a human donor in good health (CMV status not recorded). Some clones in this sample may be carry-over from other donors' samples. In nucleotides, the CDR3 is TGCGCCAGCAGTATAGGACTAGCGACCACCGGGGAGCTGTTTTTT. Protein sequence: CASSIGLATTGELFF.